Below, 10 T cell receptor beta chains from the same sample are listed, as sequenced in a study of CD8+ T cells in alopecia areata. Treatment in this sample: oral pan-JAK inhibitor, 5-10 mg twice daily. RNA was extracted and reverse transcribed into cDNA as the sequencing template. The assay was immunoSEQ multiplex PCR, and TCRdb's table has in-frame clones only and misses some. This table has 200,000 to 250,000 clones, over 60% appearing once. Sequencing was performed on CD4+ T cells sorted from blood, taken at week 4, from a patient treated with tofacitinib. The receptor set was obtained from a human donor with alopecia areata.

This chain uses TRBV29-1 with TRBJ1-3; D remains ambiguous. The CDR3 consists of 13 residues. Between the trimmed V and J ends, which lost 1 base and 4 bases, there was a span of 8 bases. CDR1 and CDR2 from the germline V gene are SQVTM and ANQGSEA. The CDR3 here is CSVEGDNGNTIYF. Here the CDR3 DNA reads TGCAGCGTTGAAGGGGATAACGGAAACACCATATATTTT. Combining the CDR3 with reference TRBV29-1 and TRBJ1-3 gives the whole variable domain SAVISQKPSRDICQRGTSLTIQCQVDSQVTMMFWYRQQPGQSLTLIATANQGSEATYESGFVIDKFPISRPNLTFSTLTVSNMSPEDSSIYLCSVEGDNGNTIYFGEGSWLTVV.

V usage is TRBV5-1 and J usage is TRBJ2-5, with 8 bases matching TRBD2. The germline CDR1 and CDR2 sequences are SGHRS and YFSETQ. CDR3 size: 15 residues. Trimming at V came to 0 bases and at J to 5 bases, leaving 6 bases not matched to a gene. The CDR3 sequence: CASSLGAGVGETQYF. The DNA of the CDR3 is TGCGCCAGCAGCTTGGGAGCGGGGGTCGGGGAGACCCAGTACTTC. Drawing the rest from reference TRBV5-1 and TRBJ2-5, the complete variable domain is KAGVTQTPRYLIKTRGQQVTLSCSPISGHRSVSWYQQTPGQGLQFLFEYFSETQRNKGNFPGRFSGRQFSNSRSEMNVSTLELGDSALYLCASSLGAGVGETQYFGPGTRLLVL.

The gene calls are TRBV25-1 and TRBJ2-5, with TRBD1 as a possible D gene (6 bases). Per the germline V gene, CDR1 is MGHDK and CDR2 is SYGVNS. This CDR3 is 14 amino acids long. Trimming cost V 4 bases and J 7 bases, with 16 bases left between them. The CDR3 sequence: CASSAGTPPATQYF. CDR3 nucleotide sequence: TGTGCCAGCAGTGCCGGGACACCCCCTGCGACCCAGTACTTC.

This clone was observed a few times. The rearrangement joins TRBV6-5 to TRBJ2-7; possibly TRBD1 for D (5 bases). CDR1 MNHEY and CDR2 SVGAGI come from the germline V gene. V lost 0 bases and J lost 7, with 19 bases in between. The CDR3 is made up of 16 amino acids. In nucleotides, the CDR3 is TGTGCCAGCAGTTACTCGATGGCGACAGCCTCTGGAGAGCAGTACTTC. This translates into CASSYSMATASGEQYF.

This chain joins TRBV4-2 and TRBJ2-5, with TRBD2 matching 11 bases. Germline CDR1 is LGHNA and CDR2 is YNFKEQ. CDR3 length equals 15 residues. J was trimmed by 3 bases and V by 4 bases; bases with no gene match: 4. CDR3 nucleotide sequence: TGTGCCAGCAGCCCAGAACTAGCGGGGGAAGAGACCCAGTACTTC. As protein: CASSPELAGEETQYF.

The chain joins TRBV7-3 to TRBJ2-5; D remains unclear. The V and J ends lost 5 bases and 1 base respectively, with 8 bases between them. The germline CDR1 and CDR2 sequences are SGHTA and FQGTGA. The CDR3 contains 13 residues. The DNA of the CDR3 is TGTGCCAGCAGCCCTAACCGCCAAGAGACCCAGTACTTC. Protein: CASSPNRQETQYF.

This clone occurred a few times. The chain is built from TRBV29-1 and TRBJ2-1; D is uncertain. CDR3 length: 12 residues. V was trimmed by 7 bases and J by 9 bases, leaving 16 bases between them. The germline V gene encodes CDR1 SQVTM and CDR2 ANQGSEA. The CDR3 region has the DNA TGCAGCGCGATACGGACGGAACTTGAGCAGTTCTTC. It encodes CSAIRTELEQFF.

This clone was observed once. This sequence joins TRBV29-1 and TRBJ2-5, with 7 bases aligning to TRBD1. The CDR3 loop spans 15 amino acids. The germline gives CDR1 SQVTM, CDR2 ANQGSEA. J was trimmed by 5 bases and V by 4 bases; bases with no gene match: 13. CDR3 DNA sequence: TGCAGCGTTGCCCTGATACAGGGGCTGGGGGAGACCCAGTACTTC. Its translation: CSVALIQGLGETQYF.

The chain couples TRBV30 to TRBJ1-5; D is uncertain. V was cut by 5 bases and J by 1 base, with 6 bases left in between. The CDR3 totals 12 residues. The V gene's germline CDR1 is GTSNPN and CDR2 SVGIG (reference sequence). The CDR3 protein is CAWAPSNQPQHF. DNA of the CDR3: TGTGCCTGGGCACCAAGCAATCAGCCCCAGCATTTT.

This sequence joins TRBV7-2 and TRBJ2-1, with 8 bases identical to TRBD2. Per germline, CDR1 SGHTA and CDR2 FQGNSA. The ends lost 5 bases at V and 3 bases at J; junction bases unmatched: 6. The CDR3 is 15 residues long. The CDR3 reads CASSISGASYNEQFF. CDR3 nucleotide sequence: TGTGCCAGCAGCATTAGCGGGGCCAGCTACAATGAGCAGTTCTTC.